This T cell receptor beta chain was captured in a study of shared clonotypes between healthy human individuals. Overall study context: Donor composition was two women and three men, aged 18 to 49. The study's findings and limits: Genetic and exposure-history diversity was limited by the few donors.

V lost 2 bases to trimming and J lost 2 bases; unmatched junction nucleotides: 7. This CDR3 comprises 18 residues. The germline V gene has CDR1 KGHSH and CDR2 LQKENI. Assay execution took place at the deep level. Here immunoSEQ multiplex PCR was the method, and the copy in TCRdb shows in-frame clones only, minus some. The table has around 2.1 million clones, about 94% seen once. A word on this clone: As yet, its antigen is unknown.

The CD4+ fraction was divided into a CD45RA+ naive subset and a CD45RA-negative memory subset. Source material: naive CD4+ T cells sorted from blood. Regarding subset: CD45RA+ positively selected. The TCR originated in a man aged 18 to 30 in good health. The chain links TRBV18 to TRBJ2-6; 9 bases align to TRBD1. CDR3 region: CASSPSTGQGTGANVLTF. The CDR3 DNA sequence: TGTGCCAGCTCACCATCGACGGGACAGGGTACTGGGGCCAACGTCCTGACTTTC.